The rows below give T cell receptor beta chains drawn from one sample of a study of T-cell memory formation after mild COVID-19. TCRdb analysed the 5' RACE reads with MiXCR anew, one entry per CDR3 protein. The profile shows roughly 580,000 distinct CDR3 sequences, roughly 18% of them singletons. The sequenced sample was PBMCs or a T cell subset sorted from them (not recorded which). All receptors derive from an adult woman who had mild COVID-19 (a few samples of this study predate the infection). Cell type and time point are not known. The CDR3 runs from the conserved cysteine through the conserved F or W. D genes are given only for firm matches. A row's size may be missing; if present it is once, few, many or a size class.

j_call,d_call,v_call,clone_size,cdr3_length,cdr3_nt,cdr3_aa
TRBJ1-3,.,TRBV14,few,15,TGTGCCAGCAGCCAAGTTCGATCCGGTGGAAACACCATATATTTT,CASSQVRSGGNTIYF
TRBJ1-1,.,TRBV12-3/TRBV12-4,.,14,TGTGCCAGCAGTTTGGAACCTAGGGACACTGAAGCTTTCTTT,CASSLEPRDTEAFF
TRBJ1-1,.,TRBV5-5,few,13,TGTGCCAGCAGCTTGTACGGGGCCCGGCGAGCTTTCTTT,CASSLYGARRAFF
TRBJ2-2,.,TRBV7-6,few,19,TGTGCCAGCAGCGCCATCTGGGCAGGCCCTGGTGGGGACACCGGGGAGCTGTTTTTT,CASSAIWAGPGGDTGELFF
TRBJ2-5,.,TRBV20-1,.,16,TGCAGTGCTAGAGATCCAGGGAGGTTCCACCTCGGGACCCAGTACTTC,CSARDPGRFHLGTQYF
TRBJ1-5,.,TRBV9,.,15,TGTGCCAGCCAGGTCCGAGAGTATAGCAATCAGCCCCAGCATTTT,CASQVREYSNQPQHF
TRBJ1-5,.,TRBV5-1,.,15,TGCGCCAGCAGCTTGGAACCGACACAGAATCAGCCCCAGCATTTT,CASSLEPTQNQPQHF
TRBJ2-5,.,TRBV11-3,.,14,TGTGCCAGCAGCTTAAGAACAGACCAAGAGACCCAGTACTTC,CASSLRTDQETQYF
TRBJ2-3,.,TRBV27,many,15,TGTGCCAGCAGCCCCGGACAGTGGAGCACAGATACGCAGTATTTT,CASSPGQWSTDTQYF
TRBJ1-2,TRBD1,TRBV7-2,once,16,TGTGCCAGCAGCTCGGCTGTTGGACAGGGTGGTTATGGCTACACCTTC,CASSSAVGQGGYGYTF
TRBJ1-1,TRBD1,TRBV5-1,.,15,TGCGCCAGCAGTAGGACAGGGGCCTTGAACACTGAAGCTTTCTTT,CASSRTGALNTEAFF
TRBJ2-3,.,TRBV18,.,14,TGTGCCAGCTCAGGCGGGCTAGCGATCGATACGCAGTATTTT,CASSGGLAIDTQYF
TRBJ2-2,.,TRBV2,few,16,TGTGCCAGCAGTATTATGCGGGGCCAGAACACCGGGGAGCTGTTTTTT,CASSIMRGQNTGELFF
TRBJ1-2,.,TRBV20-1,.,12,TGCAGTGCTAGCTCCCCGGTTTCTGGCTACACCTTC,CSASSPVSGYTF
TRBJ2-1,TRBD2,TRBV6-5,.,14,TGTGCCAGCCGCAGCGGGGGGGCCGGGGATGAGCAGTTCTTC,CASRSGGAGDEQFF
TRBJ2-7,TRBD1,TRBV4-1,few,20,TGCGCCAGCAGCCAAGCCCCCCCGACAGGGCAATATGCGAGCTCCTACGAGCAGTACTTC,CASSQAPPTGQYASSYEQYF
TRBJ2-3,.,TRBV6-5,few,15,TGTGCCAGCGGAAGAAGGGGGTCCGAACTTGATACGCAGTATTTT,CASGRRGSELDTQYF
TRBJ2-7,TRBD2,TRBV9,.,15,TGTGCCAGCAGCGTAGGTAGCGGGGTCTCCTACGAGCAGTACTTC,CASSVGSGVSYEQYF
TRBJ1-5,.,TRBV3-1,.,15,TGTGCCAGCAGCGCGGGACTCGGGCCAAATCAGCCCCAGCATTTT,CASSAGLGPNQPQHF
TRBJ2-5,TRBD2,TRBV7-9,.,16,TGTGCCAGCAGCTTACGAGCCGGGACTACCCAAGAGACCCAGTACTTC,CASSLRAGTTQETQYF
TRBJ2-7,TRBD1,TRBV19,.,15,TGTGCCAGTAGTATCACCATGGGACAGGGGTACGAGCAGTACTTC,CASSITMGQGYEQYF
TRBJ2-3,.,TRBV6-1,few,13,TGTGCCAGCAGTGAGCAGGGCACAGATACGCAGTATTTT,CASSEQGTDTQYF
TRBJ2-5,.,TRBV9,.,15,TGTGCCAGCAGCGTAGCTGAGGCAGTCCAAGAGACCCAGTACTTC,CASSVAEAVQETQYF
TRBJ2-7,TRBD2,TRBV18,.,16,TGTGCCAGCTCCCCTTCAGGGACTAGCGGGAGTAGCGAGCAGTACTTC,CASSPSGTSGSSEQYF
TRBJ2-7,TRBD2,TRBV30,.,16,TGTGCCTGGAGTGTAGGCGGGAGCTACCGAACCTACGAGCAGTACTTC,CAWSVGGSYRTYEQYF
TRBJ2-3,TRBD1,TRBV12-3/TRBV12-4,few,14,TGTGCCAGCAGTCAATGGACAGGTATAGATACGCAGTATTTT,CASSQWTGIDTQYF
TRBJ2-1,TRBD2,TRBV15,.,14,TGTGCCACCAGCAGTCTAGCGGGGGGTCGGGAGCAGTTCTTC,CATSSLAGGREQFF
TRBJ1-1,TRBD1,TRBV5-1,.,12,TGCGCCAGCGGGACAGAAAACACTGAAGCTTTCTTT,CASGTENTEAFF
TRBJ2-1,TRBD2,TRBV6-6,.,16,TGTGCCAGCAGCCGACGGGCTCTAGCGGGGGACAATGAGCAGTTCTTC,CASSRRALAGDNEQFF
TRBJ2-3,TRBD2,TRBV6-2/TRBV6-3,.,14,TGTGCCAGCAGACGGACTAGCGGGAAGGATACGCAGTATTTT,CASRRTSGKDTQYF
TRBJ2-7,.,TRBV12-3/TRBV12-4,few,14,TGTGCCAGCAGTTCTCAGGGGTTCGGTTACGAGCAGTACTTC,CASSSQGFGYEQYF
TRBJ2-5,TRBD2,TRBV20-1,.,14,TGCAGTGCCACTCCAGCGGGGGGTACTGAGACCCAGTACTTC,CSATPAGGTETQYF
TRBJ2-7,TRBD2,TRBV7-2,.,14,TGTGCCAGCACCCCCGCGGGACTAGCGTCCGAGCAGTACTTC,CASTPAGLASEQYF
TRBJ2-1,TRBD2,TRBV20-1,.,15,TGCAGTGCTAGAGATCCCAGCGGGAGGTCCAATGAGCAGTTCTTC,CSARDPSGRSNEQFF
TRBJ2-1,.,TRBV4-1,few,18,TGCGCCAGCAGCCACCTCAGGTTGGCAAAGGGACCAGTAGGTGAGCAGTTCTTC,CASSHLRLAKGPVGEQFF
TRBJ2-5,TRBD1,TRBV7-9,.,15,TGTGCCAGCAGCCGCCTGGGACAGATCCAAGAGACCCAGTACTTC,CASSRLGQIQETQYF
TRBJ1-6,TRBD1,TRBV7-9,.,15,TGTGCCAGCAGCCCCTGGACAGGGAGTAATTCACCCCTCCACTTT,CASSPWTGSNSPLHF
TRBJ2-1,TRBD1,TRBV9,.,15,TGTGCCAGCAGCGCCTCGACAGGGTTTAGCTATGAGCAGTTCTTC,CASSASTGFSYEQFF
TRBJ2-7,TRBD2,TRBV6-2/TRBV6-3,.,15,TGTGCCAGCAGTCGGACTAGCGGGAGGGCCCACGAGCAGTACTTC,CASSRTSGRAHEQYF
TRBJ2-7,.,TRBV9,.,13,TGTGCCAGCAGCGTAGCAGAAAACTACGAGCAGTACTTC,CASSVAENYEQYF
TRBJ2-7,.,TRBV12-3/TRBV12-4,few,15,TGTGCCAGCAGGTCGGGGAGGGGGCCTTCCTACGAGCAGTACTTC,CASRSGRGPSYEQYF
TRBJ2-5,TRBD1,TRBV5-1,many,18,TGCGCCAGCAGCTTAGGGAACCGGGACAGGGCCTTTCAAGAGACCCAGTACTTC,CASSLGNRDRAFQETQYF
TRBJ1-2,.,TRBV3-1,few,14,TGTGCCAGCAGCCAAGATGGCGGTAATACTGGCTACACCTTC,CASSQDGGNTGYTF
TRBJ2-2,TRBD1,TRBV30,.,15,TGTGCCTGGAGTTACTGGGACAGGGTGACCGGGGAGCTGTTTTTT,CAWSYWDRVTGELFF
TRBJ2-7,TRBD1,TRBV4-2,few,16,TGTGCCAGCAGCCTCCCCCTGGGGACAGGAACCTACGAGCAGTACTTC,CASSLPLGTGTYEQYF
TRBJ2-1,.,TRBV21-1,.,16,TGTGCCAGCAGCAACCTCAACCGGGACAGGGGCAATGAGCAGTTCTTC,CASSNLNRDRGNEQFF
TRBJ1-2,.,TRBV6-1,.,13,TGTGCCAGCAGCCCGTGGGGAAGCGATGGCTACACCTTC,CASSPWGSDGYTF